The T cell receptor (beta chain) described here comes from a study of T-cell memory formation after mild COVID-19. TCRdb passed the 5' RACE reads through MiXCR, listing each CDR3 protein once. Here the sample spans 250,000 to 300,000 distinct CDR3 sequences, around a sixth being singletons. This clonotype showed up just a few times. The V gene lost 5 bases and the J gene lost 0 bases, with 11 bases spanning the gap. Per the germline V gene, CDR1 is DFQATT and CDR2 is SNEGSKA (reference sequence). This CDR3 spans 13 amino acids. The sample comprised PBMCs or a T cell subset sorted from them (not recorded which). The chain links TRBV20-1 to TRBJ2-7; the D is unclear. This sequence originates from a man between 18 and 29 years old who had mild COVID-19 (a few samples of this study predate the infection). Cell type and time point are not known. DNA for the CDR3: TGCAGTGCTCGGAGTCCTAGCTCCTACGAGCAGTACTTC. Amino acids: CSARSPSSYEQYF.